Listed below are T cell receptor beta chains from one sample, sequenced in a study of beta chain features in type 1 diabetes. TCRdb keeps only in-frame clones here, not all; method: immunoSEQ multiplex PCR. The data contain under 500,000 clones, roughly 30% of them seen just once; the ten biggest clones take up around 0.065%. The source material was naive CD4+ T cells from blood. The receptors stem from a man younger than 35 in good health. CDR3s include the opening cysteine and the closing phenylalanine or tryptophan. D genes are given only for firm matches. Clone size is not always given. Where it is, it says once, few, many or a class for expanded clones.

size,D,V,J,length,DNA,CDR3
NA,NA,TRBV7-3,TRBJ2-3,15,TGTGCCAGCAGCCTCGACAGCGCCAGCACAGATACGCAGTATTTT,CASSLDSASTDTQYF
NA,TRBD1,TRBV4-3,TRBJ1-4,18,TGCGCCAGCAGCCAAGAGACCTACCCGGGGACAGATCTCGAAAAACTGTTTTTT,CASSQETYPGTDLEKLFF
NA,NA,TRBV4-1,TRBJ1-1,15,TGCGCCAGCAGCCCACAGGGACTGGGCCGCCCCGGAGCTTTCTTT,CASSPQGLGRPGAFF
NA,TRBD1,TRBV19,TRBJ2-7,16,TGTGCCAGTAGTGCAAACCCGGGACAGGTCCCCGACGAGCAGTACTTC,CASSANPGQVPDEQYF
NA,NA,TRBV29-1,TRBJ1-1,14,TGCAGCGTTAGGACAAGGGGAGGAGTCACTGAAGCTTTCTTT,CSVRTRGGVTEAFF
few,NA,TRBV30,TRBJ2-3,12,TGTGCCTTCTCACATAAAGGAGATACGCAGTATTTT,CAFSHKGDTQYF
few,NA,TRBV4-1,TRBJ2-3,15,TGCGCCAGCAGCCACCCTCCAGGGGGCACAGATACGCAGTATTTT,CASSHPPGGTDTQYF
few,TRBD2,TRBV7-9,TRBJ2-1,14,TGTGCCAGCAGCTTAGCTGCGGGAGGCAGTGAGCAGTTCTTC,CASSLAAGGSEQFF
few,TRBD1,TRBV29-1,TRBJ1-4,14,TGCAGCGCTTCGGACAGGGCGGCTAATGAAAAACTGTTTTTT,CSASDRAANEKLFF
NA,TRBD2,TRBV27,TRBJ2-3,16,TGTGCCAGCAGTCAGCGGGGAACCCTACACACAGATACGCAGTATTTT,CASSQRGTLHTDTQYF
few,NA,TRBV27,TRBJ2-3,16,TGTGCCAGCAGTTCCCCTTGGGGGAGAAGGGCAGATACGCAGTATTTT,CASSSPWGRRADTQYF
NA,NA,TRBV30,TRBJ2-7,14,TGTGCCTGGAGAATCCCACGTAGGGCCTACGAGCAGTACTTC,CAWRIPRRAYEQYF
few,TRBD2,TRBV6-5,TRBJ2-5,14,TGTGCCAGCAGGATCAGCGGGAGCAGGGAGACCCAGTACTTC,CASRISGSRETQYF
few,NA,TRBV4-1,TRBJ2-1,11,TGCGCCAGCAGCCAAGGGCTGGTGCAGTTCTTC,CASSQGLVQFF
few,TRBD1,TRBV30,TRBJ1-2,14,TGTGCCTGGACTAGGACAGGCCAGGACTATGGCTACACCTTC,CAWTRTGQDYGYTF
NA,NA,TRBV15,TRBJ2-3,13,TGTGCCACCAGCAGAGATGTAGTAGATACGCAGTATTTT,CATSRDVVDTQYF
NA,TRBD1,TRBV7-8,TRBJ2-7,16,TGTGCCAGCAGCGCAGCAACAGGGGGTGAAACCTACGAGCAGTACTTC,CASSAATGGETYEQYF
NA,NA,TRBV6-5,TRBJ2-2,15,TGTGCCAGCACCACGGGGCCTCCTGGCACCGGGGAGCTGTTTTTT,CASTTGPPGTGELFF
NA,NA,TRBV19,TRBJ2-1,12,TGTGCCAGTAGTATAGTTAGCAATGAGCAGTTCTTC,CASSIVSNEQFF
NA,NA,TRBV18,TRBJ2-1,15,TGTGCCAGCTCACCGACGTATTACGGGAACAATGAGCAGTTCTTC,CASSPTYYGNNEQFF
few,NA,TRBV7-8,TRBJ2-7,13,TGTGCCAGCAGCTTGTCCAGGTTCTACGAGCAGTACTTC,CASSLSRFYEQYF
few,NA,TRBV2,TRBJ2-5,13,TGTGCCAGCAGTGATCGGGCCAAGGGGACCCAGTACTTC,CASSDRAKGTQYF